This TCR beta chain appears in the sequencing data of a study of breast tumors, draining lymph nodes, adjacent tissues. The lymph nodes were axillary draining lymph nodes from breast cancer patients. Study observations and caveats: Compared with lymph nodes, tumors were less diverse; compared with nontumor tissue, more. Data fit most tumor T cells coming from lymph node, expanding in tumor.

TCRdb passed the multiplex PCR reads through MiXCR, listing each CDR3 protein once. The sample has more than 100,000 distinct CDR3 sequences, more than 20% seen once. This clonotype was seen many times. The antigen remains unidentified. The sequenced sample consisted of axillary lymph node tissue. This clonotype was obtained from a female donor with breast cancer. Some clones in this sample may be carry-over from other donors' samples.

The CDR3 loop is CSARSTRGTDTQYF. The CDR3 nucleotides are TGCAGTGCTAGATCGACTAGGGGCACAGATACGCAGTATTTT. This chain connects TRBV20-1 to TRBJ2-3; D might be TRBD2 (6 bases). The CDR3 has 14 amino acids. In germline, CDR1 is DFQATT, CDR2 SNEGSKA (reference sequence). Trimming took off 2 bases at V and 1 base at J, with 10 bases between the two ends.